The source of this T cell receptor beta chain is a study of quantifying T cell responses using KT2 cells. Study-level background: Reverse transcription used primers in the TCR alpha and beta constant regions.

Each cDNA got a UMI-containing oligo ligated at its 3' end. The first PCR ran 4 to 5 cycles with an equimolar RC1.1 and RC1.2 beta primer mix. TCRdb called the UMI-ligation and nested PCR reads again in MiXCR, with one record for every CDR3 protein. The data hold around 30,000 distinct CDR3 sequences, with about a tenth observed a single time. This clonotype was seen at least ten times. The CDR3 runs 13 residues. Germline-derived CDR1 and CDR2 are SGDLS and YYNGEE. V was clipped by 9 bases and J by 5 bases, with 14 bases between them. The sample is PBMC spiked with counted cells of clone KT2. A range of KT2-to-PBMC ratios was made using fixed PBMC numbers.

The chain combines TRBV9 with TRBJ2-2; possible D gene TRBD2, 5 bases. The sequencing sample was made of PBMCs spiked with cells of the T cell clone KT2. The TCR sequence derives from a human donor. The CDR3: CATRNAGTGELFF. The DNA for the CDR3 is TGTGCCACCAGAAATGCGGGTACCGGGGAGCTGTTTTTT.